The clone carrying this T cell receptor beta chain was observed a single time. Its antigen is unknown. This sample is drawn from a study of T cells in Graves' hyperthyroidism and ophthalmopathy. Amplification of TCR beta CDR3 regions used RNA as the template. During a first-round RT-PCR of the TCR CDR3, the HTBI primer set was used. TCRdb reanalysed the multiplex PCR reads using MiXCR and keeps one entry per CDR3 protein. This repertoire shows a few hundred thousand distinct CDR3 sequences, under 15% found once; its top ten account for 32%. Study findings and constraints: Ophthalmopathy prediction by the model preceded onset by a median approximately 6.9 months.

Sequencing was performed on blood. The sequence was obtained from a woman in her twenties or thirties with Graves' hyperthyroidism.

CDR3 in amino acids: CASSSRPGELFF. CDR3 bases: TGCGCCAGCAGCTCCCGGCCCGGGGAGCTGTTTTTT. The rearrangement joins TRBV5-1 to TRBJ2-2; D unresolved. CDR1 is SGHRS, CDR2 YFSETQ, per germline. CDR3 length: 12 amino acids. V lost 3 bases and J lost 6, with 6 bases in between.